This entry is about one T cell receptor (beta chain). These data belong to a study of cytomegalovirus exposure and HLA in healthy donors. On the study more broadly: An early release of data contained about 85 million unique TCRs, which came from HLA-typed donors.

Trimming pared 3 bases from V and 1 base from J, leaving 16 bases between. Germline V CDR1 and CDR2: SGHNT, YYREEE (reference sequence). The CDR3 loop spans 16 amino acids. Primers included in the PCR were 60 Vbeta and 13 Jbeta primers. Profiled with immunoSEQ multiplex PCR; TCRdb holds only in-frame clones, not every one. The table includes about 59,000 clones, about 83% detected once. The receptor was isolated from a human donor in good health. The rearrangement links TRBV5-4 to TRBJ1-1; D is undetermined. What was sequenced was PBMCs. In DNA, the CDR3 is TGTGCCAGCAGCTCCCTCTCCTCAGGATCGAACACTGAAGCTTTCTTT. This codes for CASSSLSSGSNTEAFF.